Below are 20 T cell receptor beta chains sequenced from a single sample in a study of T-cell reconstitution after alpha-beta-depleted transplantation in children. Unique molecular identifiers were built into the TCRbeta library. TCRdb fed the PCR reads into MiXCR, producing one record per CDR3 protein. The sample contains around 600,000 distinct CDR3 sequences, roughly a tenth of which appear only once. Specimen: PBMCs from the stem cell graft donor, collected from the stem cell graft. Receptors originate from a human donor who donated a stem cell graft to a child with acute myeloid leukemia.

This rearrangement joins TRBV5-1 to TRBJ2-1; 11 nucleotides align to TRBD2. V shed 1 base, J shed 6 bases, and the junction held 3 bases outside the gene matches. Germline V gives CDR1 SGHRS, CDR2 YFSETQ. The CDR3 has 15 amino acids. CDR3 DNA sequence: TGCGCCAGCAGCTTGAAGACTAGCGGGATCAATGAGCAGTTCTTC. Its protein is CASSLKTSGINEQFF.

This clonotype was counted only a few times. The CDR3 protein is CASKGQLDAFF. Here the CDR3 DNA reads TGTGCCAGCAAGGGGCAACTTGACGCTTTCTTT. V and J are TRBV28 and TRBJ1-1, with a weak D call TRBD1 (5 bases). CDR1 is MDHEN, CDR2 SYDVKM, per germline. The CDR3 is made up of 11 amino acids. Trimming took 7 bases from V and 11 from J, leaving 14 bases between them.

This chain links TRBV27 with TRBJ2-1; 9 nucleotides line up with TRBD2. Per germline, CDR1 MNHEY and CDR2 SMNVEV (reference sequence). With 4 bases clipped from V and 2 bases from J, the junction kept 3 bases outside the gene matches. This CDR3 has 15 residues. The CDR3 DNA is TGTGCCAGCAGTTATGGACTAGCGACCTACAATGAGCAGTTCTTC. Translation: CASSYGLATYNEQFF.

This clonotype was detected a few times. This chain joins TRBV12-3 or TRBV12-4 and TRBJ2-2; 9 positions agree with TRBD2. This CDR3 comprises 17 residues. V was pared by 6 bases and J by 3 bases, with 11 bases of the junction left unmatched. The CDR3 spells CASRRPSRLADTGELFF. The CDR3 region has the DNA TGTGCCAGCAGACGTCCTTCCCGACTAGCGGACACCGGGGAGCTGTTTTTT.

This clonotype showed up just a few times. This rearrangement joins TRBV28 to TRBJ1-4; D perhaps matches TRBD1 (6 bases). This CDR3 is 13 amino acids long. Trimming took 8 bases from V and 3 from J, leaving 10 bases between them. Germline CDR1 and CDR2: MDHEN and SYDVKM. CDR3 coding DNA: TGTGCCAGCCTGGCAGGGGCTAATGAAAAACTGTTTTTT. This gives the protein CASLAGANEKLFF.

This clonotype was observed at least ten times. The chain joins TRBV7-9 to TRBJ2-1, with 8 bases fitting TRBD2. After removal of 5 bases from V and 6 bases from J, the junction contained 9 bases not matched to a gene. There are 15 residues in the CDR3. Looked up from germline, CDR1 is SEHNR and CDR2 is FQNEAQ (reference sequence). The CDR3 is CASSPSGGGVNEQFF. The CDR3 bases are TGTGCCAGCAGCCCGAGCGGGGGCGGAGTCAATGAGCAGTTCTTC. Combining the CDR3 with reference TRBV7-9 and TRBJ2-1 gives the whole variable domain DTGVSQNPRHKITKRGQNVTFRCDPISEHNRLYWYRQTLGQGPEFLTYFQNEAQLEKSRLLSDRFSAERPKGSFSTLEIQRTEQGDSAMYLCASSPSGGGVNEQFFGPGTRLTVL.

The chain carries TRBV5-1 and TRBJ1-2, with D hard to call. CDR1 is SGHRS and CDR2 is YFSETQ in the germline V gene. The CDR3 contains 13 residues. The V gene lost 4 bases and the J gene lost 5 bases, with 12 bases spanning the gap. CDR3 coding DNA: TGCGCCAGCAGCCACCCATTAGGATATGGCTACACCTTC. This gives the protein CASSHPLGYGYTF. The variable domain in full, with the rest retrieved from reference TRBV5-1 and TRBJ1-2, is KAGVTQTPRYLIKTRGQQVTLSCSPISGHRSVSWYQQTPGQGLQFLFEYFSETQRNKGNFPGRFSGRQFSNSRSEMNVSTLELGDSALYLCASSHPLGYGYTFGSGTRLTVV.

For the CDR3, the DNA is TGTGCCAGCAGCTTGTGGGAGGTAGCAGGGTACACCGGGGAGCTGTTTTTT. Its protein is CASSLWEVAGYTGELFF. The V gene is TRBV5-5, the J gene TRBJ2-2; a possible D gene is TRBD2 (6 bases). The V gene lost 1 base and the J gene lost 3 bases, with 16 bases spanning the gap. The CDR3 sequence is 17 residues long. CDR1 is SGHKS, CDR2 YYEKEE, per germline (reference sequence).

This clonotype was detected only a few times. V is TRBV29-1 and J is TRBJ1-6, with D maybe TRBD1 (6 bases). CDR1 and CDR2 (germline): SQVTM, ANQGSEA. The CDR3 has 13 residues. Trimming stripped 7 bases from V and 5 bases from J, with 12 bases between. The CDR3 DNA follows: TGCAGCGCCATGGACAGCAATAATTCACCCCTCCACTTT. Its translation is CSAMDSNNSPLHF.

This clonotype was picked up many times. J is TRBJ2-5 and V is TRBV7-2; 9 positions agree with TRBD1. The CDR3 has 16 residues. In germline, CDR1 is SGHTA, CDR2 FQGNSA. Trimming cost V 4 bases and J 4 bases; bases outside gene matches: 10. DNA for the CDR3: TGTGCCAGCAGCTCCTCCGGGACAGGGAGTTCAGAGACCCAGTACTTC. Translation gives CASSSSGTGSSETQYF.

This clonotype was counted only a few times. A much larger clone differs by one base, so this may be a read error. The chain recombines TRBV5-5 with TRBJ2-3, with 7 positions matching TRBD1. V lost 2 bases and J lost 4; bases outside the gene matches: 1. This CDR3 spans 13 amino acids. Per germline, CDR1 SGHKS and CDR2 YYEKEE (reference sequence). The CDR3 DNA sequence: TGTGCCAGCAGCTTCCAGGGGGCAGATACGCAGTATTTT. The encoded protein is CASSFQGADTQYF.

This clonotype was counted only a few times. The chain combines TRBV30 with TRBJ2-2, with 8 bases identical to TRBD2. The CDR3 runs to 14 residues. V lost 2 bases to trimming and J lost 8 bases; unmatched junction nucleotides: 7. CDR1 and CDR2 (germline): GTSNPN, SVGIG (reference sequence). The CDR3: CAWSSGRAGGELFF. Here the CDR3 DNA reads TGTGCCTGGAGTAGCGGGAGAGCGGGGGGGGAGCTGTTTTTT.

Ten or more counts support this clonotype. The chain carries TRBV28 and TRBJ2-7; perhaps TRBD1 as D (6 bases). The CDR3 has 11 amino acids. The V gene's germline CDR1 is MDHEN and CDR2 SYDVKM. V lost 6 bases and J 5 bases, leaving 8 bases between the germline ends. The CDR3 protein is CASSYRDEQYF. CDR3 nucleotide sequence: TGTGCCAGCAGCTACAGGGACGAGCAGTACTTC. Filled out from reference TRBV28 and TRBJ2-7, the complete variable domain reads DVKVTQSSRYLVKRTGEKVFLECVQDMDHENMFWYRQDPGLGLRLIYFSYDVKMKEKGDIPEGYSVSREKKERFSLILESASTNQTSMYLCASSYRDEQYFGPGTRLTVT.

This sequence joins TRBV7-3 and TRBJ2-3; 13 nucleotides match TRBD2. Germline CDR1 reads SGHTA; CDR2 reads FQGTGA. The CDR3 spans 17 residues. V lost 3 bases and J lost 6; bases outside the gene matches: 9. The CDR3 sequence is CASSLGLAGSYGDTQYF. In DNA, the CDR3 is TGTGCCAGCAGCTTGGGACTAGCGGGAAGCTACGGTGATACGCAGTATTTT. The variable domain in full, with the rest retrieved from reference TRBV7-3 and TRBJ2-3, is GAGVSQTPSNKVTEKGKYVELRCDPISGHTALYWYRQSLGQGPEFLIYFQGTGAADDSGLPNDRFFAVRPEGSVSTLKIQRTERGDSAVYLCASSLGLAGSYGDTQYFGPGTRLTVL.

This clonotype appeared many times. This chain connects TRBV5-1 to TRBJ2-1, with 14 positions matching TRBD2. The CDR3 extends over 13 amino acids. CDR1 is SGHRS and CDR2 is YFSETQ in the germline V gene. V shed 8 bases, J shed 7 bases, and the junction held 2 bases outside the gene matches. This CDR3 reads CASRTSGRNEQFF. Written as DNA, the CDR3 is TGCGCCAGTCGGACTAGCGGGAGGAATGAGCAGTTCTTC.

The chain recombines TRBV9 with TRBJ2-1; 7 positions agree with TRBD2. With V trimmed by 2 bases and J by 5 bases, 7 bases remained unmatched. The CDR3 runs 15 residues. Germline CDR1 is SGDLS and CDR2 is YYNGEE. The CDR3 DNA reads TGTGCCAGCAGCGTCTCCGGGACTACCGACAATGAGCAGTTCTTC. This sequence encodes CASSVSGTTDNEQFF.

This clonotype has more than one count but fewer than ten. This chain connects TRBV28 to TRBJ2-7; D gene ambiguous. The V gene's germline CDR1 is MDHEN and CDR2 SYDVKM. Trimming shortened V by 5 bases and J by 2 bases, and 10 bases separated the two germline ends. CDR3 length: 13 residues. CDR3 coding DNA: TGTGCCAGCAGTCTTCGGATACCCTACGAGCAGTACTTC. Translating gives CASSLRIPYEQYF.

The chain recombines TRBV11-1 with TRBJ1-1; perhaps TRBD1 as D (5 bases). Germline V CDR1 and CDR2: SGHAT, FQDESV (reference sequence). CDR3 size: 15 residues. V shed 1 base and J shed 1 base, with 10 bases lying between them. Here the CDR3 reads CASSLDGGTNTEAFF. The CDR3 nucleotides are TGTGCCAGCAGCTTAGATGGAGGGACGAACACTGAAGCTTTCTTT.

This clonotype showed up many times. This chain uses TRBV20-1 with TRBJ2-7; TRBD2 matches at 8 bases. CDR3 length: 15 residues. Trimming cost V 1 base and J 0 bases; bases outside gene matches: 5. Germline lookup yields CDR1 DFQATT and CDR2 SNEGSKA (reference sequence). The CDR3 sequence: CSARADGRGSYEQYF. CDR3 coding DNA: TGCAGTGCTAGAGCGGACGGGAGGGGCTCCTACGAGCAGTACTTC.

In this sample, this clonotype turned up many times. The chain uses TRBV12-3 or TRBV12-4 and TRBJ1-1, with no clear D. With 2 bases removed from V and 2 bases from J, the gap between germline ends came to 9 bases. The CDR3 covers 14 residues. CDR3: CASSLSGPNTEAFF. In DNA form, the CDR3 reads TGTGCCAGCAGTTTAAGCGGACCTAACACTGAAGCTTTCTTT.